This entry concerns a single T cell receptor beta chain. Its antigen is not yet known. The input lacks base qualities; no much larger clone sits a single base away. The data were obtained in a study of cytomegalovirus exposure and HLA in healthy donors (dated by TCRdb to the late 2010s). Some background on the complete study: The 666 repertoires of the first cohort and the 120 validation repertoires were produced on the same platform, according to a later analysis. The study aimed to test whether cataloging public T cell receptors could reveal signatures of past pathogen exposure. Besides the first cohort of under 700 subjects, a separate validation cohort made up of over 95 different subjects was used. To predict cytomegalovirus infection status, the study brought together high-throughput TCR immunosequencing, statistical association of individual TCRs with disease status, and machine learning.

Library generation was performed with the immunoSEQ multiplex PCR assay. The study's processing was this. A statistical classification framework was built for diagnosing cytomegalovirus status from the catalog of TCR beta chain sequences. Not all clones reach the TCRdb copy of this immuneACCESS table, which keeps in-frame sequences only. Checked studies attribute under half of the gap to unresolved V genes and leave the rest unexplained. The V and J calls and the clone size are those of that table, but D and trimming were determined from the DNA. This sample is represented by around 140,000 clones; nearly 90% of them were singletons. 0.95% to 1.5% of the sample comes from the top ten. The CDR3 measures 17 amino acids from cysteine to phenylalanine. This entry keeps only the CDR3 DNA: 51 bases, framed from base 1. From V the trimming removes 4 bases and from J it removes 10 bases, while the gene matches leave 15 bases of the junction unaccounted for. CDR1 is given as SGHRS and CDR2 as YFSETQ, both from the germline V gene.

Donors formed part of the validation cohort, which comprised 95 to 150 subjects and was distinct from the first cohort of 670 or so subjects. Study-level results and caveats: In the study, 150 to 200 TCR beta chains were listed as associated with cytomegalovirus. Three of the identified cytomegalovirus-associated TCR beta chains were confirmed in vitro to be specific for cytomegalovirus antigens. The authors suggested that the approach could potentially be extended to other disease states and immunological phenotypes. A later analysis had no HLA typing for the validation cohort, so co-occurrence there was scored across all 120 repertoires. Most TCR sequences were observed very rarely across donors, whereas some public TCRs were present in many individuals. Cytomegalovirus status was reported to be diagnosed by the classifier with high specificity and sensitivity in both the original and validation cohorts. In a later analysis, TCRs clustered in the first cohort were found to also tend to co-occur in the 100 to 150 validation repertoires, with approximately 94% of cluster scores above 0.

This clonotype was sampled from a woman aged 18-29 years in good health and CMV-seronegative. Sequencing input: PBMCs. The sequence joins TRBV5-1 to TRBJ2-1, with 12 bases aligning to TRBD1. The DNA sequence is as follows: TGCGCCAGCAGCCTGGGACAGGGGGCTCGACTAGTCTTCGAGCAGTTCTTC. This translates into CASSLGQGARLVFEQFF.